The 14 T cell receptor beta chains below come from one sample, sequenced in a study of OX40 agonist ivuxolimab in advanced cancers. Assay: immunoSEQ multiplex PCR; the TCRdb copy retains only in-frame clones and omits some. The repertoire holds 55,000 to 80,000 clones, around 83% seen once, with approximately 2% in the top ten. The sample consisted of CD4+ or CD8+ T cells sorted from blood, taken in a trial of the OX40 agonist ivuxolimab. Receptor source: an adult with an advanced solid tumor such as melanoma, head and neck, liver or kidney cancer.

The rearrangement links TRBV2 to TRBJ2-3; the D is unclear. The germline V gene has CDR1 SNHLY and CDR2 FYNNEI. The germline V and J ends were trimmed by 3 bases and 7 bases, with 5 bases remaining between them. The CDR3 loop spans 11 amino acids. Written as DNA, the CDR3 is TGTGCCAGCAGTGAGCTCCATACGCAGTATTTT. Translating gives CASSELHTQYF.

The gene calls are TRBV10-3 and TRBJ2-3; D is perhaps TRBD1 (5 bases). CDR3 length: 16 amino acids. Germline V gene data show CDR1 as ENHRY and CDR2 as SYGVKD. V was clipped by 0 bases and J by 1 base, with 11 bases between them. The CDR3 spells CAISESLAGRTDTQYF. The CDR3 DNA reads as TGTGCCATCAGTGAGTCGTTGGCAGGGCGCACAGATACGCAGTATTTT.

This clone was seen a single time. The chain couples TRBV10-3 to TRBJ2-2; 7 bases agree with TRBD2. Germline loops: CDR1 ENHRY, CDR2 SYGVKD. This CDR3 has 17 amino acids. J lost 0 bases, V lost 4 bases, and 8 bases had no gene match. The CDR3, as DNA: TGTGCCATCAGTGGCGGGGGAGGTTATTCGAACACCGGGGAGCTGTTTTTT. The encoded protein is CAISGGGGYSNTGELFF.

The genes are TRBV28 and TRBJ1-5, with 7 nucleotides matching TRBD1. The V segment lost 5 bases and the J segment 0 bases; nucleotides outside the gene matches: 7. Germline assignment: CDR1 MDHEN and CDR2 SYDVKM. This CDR3 is built from 16 residues. CDR3 protein: CASSRRGTVSNQPQHF. In DNA, the CDR3 is TGTGCCAGCAGTCGCCGAGGGACAGTTAGCAATCAGCCCCAGCATTTT.

This clone was observed a few times. CDR3 protein: CASSLVETEETQYF. CDR3 DNA: TGTGCCAGCAGCTTAGTGGAGACAGAGGAGACCCAGTACTTC. This chain connects TRBV7-8 to TRBJ2-5, with TRBD1 as a possible D gene (5 bases). There are 14 residues in the CDR3. Germline lookup yields CDR1 SGHVS and CDR2 FQNEAQ. V dropped 1 base and J dropped 5 bases, with 11 bases sitting between them. The variable domain in full, with the rest retrieved from reference TRBV7-8 and TRBJ2-5, is GAGVSQSPRYKVAKRGQDVALRCDPISGHVSLFWYQQALGQGPEFLTYFQNEAQLDKSGLPSDRFFAERPEGSVSTLKIQRTQQEDSAVYLCASSLVETEETQYFGPGTRLLVL.

Only one count was recorded for this clone. The chain links TRBV2 to TRBJ1-4; D is ambiguous. CDR1 is SNHLY, CDR2 FYNNEI, per germline. Trimming took 4 bases from V and 7 from J, leaving 16 bases between them. The CDR3 consists of 15 residues. The CDR3 reads CASSVTGPLSEKLFF. In DNA, the CDR3 is TGTGCCAGCAGTGTTACCGGGCCCCTATCTGAAAAACTGTTTTTT.

The chain joins TRBV5-1 to TRBJ1-4; D perhaps matches TRBD1 (5 bases). V lost 3 bases, J lost 8 bases, and 14 bases lay in between. The V gene's germline CDR1 is SGHRS and CDR2 YFSETQ. The CDR3 runs 14 residues. The CDR3 bases are TGCGCCAGCAGCTCAGGGCGGGGAGGGGAAAAACTGTTTTTT. It yields the protein CASSSGRGGEKLFF. The entire variable domain, with the rest obtained from reference TRBV5-1 and TRBJ1-4, is as follows: KAGVTQTPRYLIKTRGQQVTLSCSPISGHRSVSWYQQTPGQGLQFLFEYFSETQRNKGNFPGRFSGRQFSNSRSEMNVSTLELGDSALYLCASSSGRGGEKLFFGSGTQLSVL.

The rearrangement uses TRBV5-1 and TRBJ2-1; D is unclear. Deletions cut 4 bases from V and 6 bases from J, with 14 bases between. Germline V CDR1 and CDR2: SGHRS, YFSETQ. The CDR3 has 14 amino acids. The chain's CDR3 is CASSTLGQSNEQFF. Here the CDR3 DNA reads TGCGCCAGCAGCACCCTAGGGCAGAGCAATGAGCAGTTCTTC.

This clone was detected only once. This chain links TRBV6-4 with TRBJ2-1; D possibly uses TRBD1 or TRBD2 (5 bases each). This CDR3 is 14 amino acids long. The V gene's germline CDR1 is MRHNA and CDR2 SNTAGT. Trimming cost V 6 bases and J 9 bases, with 18 bases left between them. CDR3 in amino acids: CASRRGAANPEQFF. The CDR3 DNA is TGTGCCAGCAGAAGGGGAGCGGCGAACCCTGAGCAGTTCTTC.

This chain uses TRBV28 with TRBJ2-3; 12 positions agree with TRBD1. V shed 6 bases and J 8 bases; nucleotides not matched to a gene: 6. The germline V gene encodes CDR1 MDHEN and CDR2 SYDVKM. This CDR3 contains 14 residues. CDR3 protein: CASSRDRGRGTQYF. CDR3 coding DNA: TGTGCCAGCAGCCGGGACAGGGGGCGGGGTACGCAGTATTTT.

The gene calls are TRBV2 and TRBJ2-7; TRBD1 agrees at 8 bases. V lost 4 bases, J lost 5 bases, and 7 bases stayed unmatched. This CDR3 is built from 14 residues. Germline CDR1 and CDR2: SNHLY and FYNNEI. DNA of the CDR3: TGTGCCAGCAGTGCCCTGACAGGGGTCAACGAGCAGTACTTC. Translating gives CASSALTGVNEQYF.

The genes are TRBV9 and TRBJ2-1; 13 positions match TRBD2. Per germline, CDR1 SGDLS and CDR2 YYNGEE. The CDR3 is 15 residues long. The trim removed 3 bases at V and 9 bases at J, leaving 6 bases unmatched. The CDR3 sequence is CASSGGLAGVGEQFF. CDR3 in DNA: TGTGCCAGCAGCGGAGGACTAGCGGGAGTAGGTGAGCAGTTCTTC.

This rearrangement joins TRBV7-2 to TRBJ2-3; TRBD2 agrees at 10 bases. The J segment lost 0 bases and the V segment lost 4 bases, leaving 10 bases of the junction unmatched. From germline, CDR1 is SGHTA and CDR2 FQGNSA. This CDR3 contains 18 residues. The CDR3 DNA reads as TGTGCCAGCAGCTCCGATGGTAGCGGGGGGACGAGCACAGATACGCAGTATTTT. Its translation: CASSSDGSGGTSTDTQYF. The complete variable domain, with remaining parts taken from reference TRBV7-2 and TRBJ2-3, reads GAGVSQSPSNKVTEKGKDVELRCDPISGHTALYWYRQSLGQGLEFLIYFQGNSAPDKSGLPSDRFSAERTGGSVSTLTIQRTQQEDSAVYLCASSSDGSGGTSTDTQYFGPGTRLTVL.

The rearrangement links TRBV4-3 to TRBJ1-2, with 9 positions matching TRBD1. The CDR3 is 15 residues long. V lost 3 bases to trimming and J lost 8 bases; unmatched junction nucleotides: 10. CDR1 is LGHNA, CDR2 YSLEER, per germline. CDR3 nucleotide sequence: TGCGCCAGCAGCCAGGGACAGGGTCCTCTGGACGGCTACACCTTC. Residues: CASSQGQGPLDGYTF.